This T cell receptor (beta chain) came from a study of T cells after yellow fever vaccination. Study-wide results and caveats: Faster peaking, at day 5 versus 15, marked a secondary response that was weaker.

This clonotype has more than one count but fewer than ten. The antigen is unknown. Germline V CDR1 and CDR2: SGHAT, FQNNGV. The CDR3 runs to 13 residues. V lost 5 bases to trimming and J lost 16 bases; unmatched junction nucleotides: 10. TCRdb recomputed calls from the 5' RACE reads with MiXCR, one row per CDR3 protein. The table lists around 400,000 distinct CDR3 sequences, approximately 10% of them singletons. Sequencing was performed on PBMCs, taken on the day of the first yellow fever vaccination. The chain joins TRBV11-2 to TRBJ2-1; 11 bases fit TRBD2. The sequence was obtained from a man aged 18 to 30 who received the YFV17D yellow fever vaccine. CDR3: CASSLRLAGGIFF. CDR3 DNA: TGTGCCAGCAGCCTTCGCCTAGCGGGGGGTATTTTCTTC.